These 16 T cell receptor beta chains were sequenced from one sample in a study of shared clonotypes between healthy human individuals. Generated by immunoSEQ multiplex PCR, the TCRdb table keeps only in-frame clones and is missing some. Of 550,000 to 700,000 clones listed, 73% were seen once; the top ten hold around 1.8%. Sequencing used memory CD4+ T cells sorted from blood. Regarding subset: CD45RA-negative fraction. These receptors were collected from a woman between 25 and 40 years old in good health.

The V gene is TRBV5-3, the J gene TRBJ2-3, with D perhaps assigned TRBD1 or TRBD2 (6 bases each). TRBV5-3 is treated as an ORF (open reading frame) with a function not yet certain. The length of the CDR3 is 16 residues. Trimming removed 1 base from V and 3 bases from J, with 15 bases in between. CDR3 protein: CARSLMRGVVTDTQYF. In DNA, the CDR3 is TGTGCCAGAAGCTTGATGAGGGGGGTGGTAACAGATACGCAGTATTTT.

The chain has TRBV10-1 and TRBJ2-3, with 7 bases identical to TRBD1. The ends lost 6 bases at V and 1 base at J; junction bases unmatched: 4. Germline V lookup: CDR1 WNHNN, CDR2 SYGVQD (reference sequence). The CDR3 runs to 14 residues. CDR3 DNA sequence: TGCGCCAGCAGCTTGGACAGGCGCACAGATACGCAGTATTTT. It codes for CASSLDRRTDTQYF.

The gene calls are TRBV11-2 and TRBJ2-5; possible D gene TRBD2, 5 bases. The J call is uncertain, as TRBJ2-7 better fits the DNA end. Germline CDR1 and CDR2: SGHAT and FQNNGV. This CDR3 has 14 amino acids. CDR3 amino acids: CASSSQRDSYEQYF. The CDR3 nucleotides read TGTGCCAGCAGCTCGCAGAGGGACTCCTACGAGCAGTACTTC.

This rearrangement joins TRBV19 to TRBJ1-5; TRBD1 is a possible D gene (6 bases). The CDR3 has 18 residues. The germline V and J ends were trimmed by 7 bases and 2 bases, with 24 bases remaining between them. Germline assignment: CDR1 LNHDA and CDR2 SQIVND (reference sequence). The DNA of the CDR3 is TGTGCCAGTAAATGGAGGGGGGCAGGTCCCTATGGCAATCAGCCCCAGCATTTT. Protein product: CASKWRGAGPYGNQPQHF.

The sample holds one count of this clone. The rearrangement joins TRBV28 to TRBJ2-5; 8 bases line up with TRBD1. The CDR3 totals 13 residues. The junction had 10 bases not matched to a gene; V was cut back by 5 bases and J by 11 bases. Germline values: CDR1 MDHEN, CDR2 SYDVKM. The CDR3 DNA reads as TGTGCCAGCAGTCCCAACAGGGGGTGGGAGCAGTACTTC. Translated: CASSPNRGWEQYF.

This chain uses TRBV27 with TRBJ2-4, with TRBD2 as a possible D gene (5 bases). Germline V gene data show CDR1 as MNHEY and CDR2 as SMNVEV (reference sequence). This CDR3 is 12 amino acids long. V lost 6 bases to trimming and J lost 6 bases, with 9 bases between them. The CDR3 DNA reads as TGTGCCAGCAGAAATCGGGGAAACATTCAGTACTTC. The encoded protein is CASRNRGNIQYF.

V and J are TRBV11-3 and TRBJ2-1; no firm D call. The CDR3 is 13 residues long. Trimming removed 2 bases at V and 2 bases at J, with 4 bases between. From germline, CDR1 is SGHNT and CDR2 YENEEA. The CDR3 DNA reads TGTGCCAGCAGCTTAACCGCCTACAATGAGCAGTTCTTC. Protein sequence: CASSLTAYNEQFF.

V and J are TRBV29-1 and TRBJ1-1, with 9 bases identical to TRBD1. Germline V gene sequence: CDR1 SQVTM, CDR2 ANQGSEA. V shed 1 base and J 6 bases; nucleotides not matched to a gene: 6. The CDR3 covers 14 residues. The CDR3 DNA sequence: TGCAGCGTTGAAGGGGGGACAGGGAGCGCTGAAGCTTTCTTT. It is translated as CSVEGGTGSAEAFF.

J is TRBJ2-7 and V is TRBV5-4; TRBD2 matches at 9 bases. The junction had 16 bases not matched to a gene; V was cut back by 2 bases and J by 7 bases. Germline V CDR1 and CDR2: SGHNT, YYREEE (reference sequence). The CDR3 has 17 residues. In DNA, the CDR3 is TGTGCCAGCAGCTTAATTGCCACTAGCGGGTCTAATTTGGAGCAGTACTTC. Its protein product is CASSLIATSGSNLEQYF. Full variable domain (remainder filled in from reference TRBV5-4 and TRBJ2-7): ETGVTQSPTHLIKTRGQQVTLRCSSQSGHNTVSWYQQALGQGPQFIFQYYREEENGRGNFPPRFSGLQFPNYSSELNVNALELDDSALYLCASSLIATSGSNLEQYFGPGTRLTVT.

The CDR3, as DNA: TGTGCCAGCAGCTCCCGAACTAGCGGGAGCGCTGGGCAGTACTTC. Translation: CASSSRTSGSAGQYF. This chain links TRBV11-2 with TRBJ2-7; 11 positions match TRBD2. Germline CDR1 is SGHAT and CDR2 is FQNNGV. The CDR3 runs 15 residues. Losses at the gene ends were 4 bases for V and 9 bases for J; bases not matched to a gene: 11.

V usage is TRBV27 and J usage is TRBJ2-7, with TRBD2 matching 9 bases. Germline V gene sequence: CDR1 MNHEY, CDR2 SMNVEV (reference sequence). This CDR3 region has 19 residues. V trimming: 2 bases; J trimming: 3 bases; junction bases outside the gene matches: 17. This chain's CDR3 is CASSLVSHPREGLYYEQYF. CDR3 in DNA: TGTGCCAGCAGTTTAGTAAGTCATCCGCGGGAGGGCCTTTACTACGAGCAGTACTTC.

Details on this clone: The same CDR3 also results from other DNA sequences found in this sample. The genes are TRBV28 and TRBJ2-2, with 9 bases aligning to TRBD1. This CDR3 is 15 amino acids long. Germline trimming cut 6 bases from V and 6 bases from J; bases unmatched to any gene: 8. Germline CDR1 MDHEN, CDR2 SYDVKM. Here the CDR3 DNA reads TGTGCCAGCAGACCGGGACAGGGTATTGCCGGGGAGCTGTTTTTT. Translated, it gives CASRPGQGIAGELFF. Supplemented by reference TRBV28 and TRBJ2-2, the full variable domain reads DVKVTQSSRYLVKRTGEKVFLECVQDMDHENMFWYRQDPGLGLRLIYFSYDVKMKEKGDIPEGYSVSREKKERFSLILESASTNQTSMYLCASRPGQGIAGELFFGEGSRLTVL.

The genes are TRBV30 and TRBJ2-1, with 13 positions matching TRBD2. CDR3 length equals 15 residues. V lost 2 bases, J lost 6 bases, and 4 bases stayed unmatched. Per germline, CDR1 GTSNPN and CDR2 SVGIG (reference sequence). CDR3 region: CAWSKLAGGRNEQFF. CDR3 DNA sequence: TGTGCCTGGAGTAAACTAGCGGGAGGGCGCAATGAGCAGTTCTTC.

This chain uses TRBV6-6 with TRBJ1-4; D remains ambiguous. Germline lookup yields CDR1 MNHNY and CDR2 SVGAGI (reference sequence). The length of the CDR3 is 16 residues. V was shortened by 0 bases and J by 3 bases, with 11 bases between the two germline ends. CDR3 sequence reads: CASSYSNRAANEKLFF. CDR3 in DNA: TGTGCCAGCAGTTACTCGAATAGGGCGGCTAATGAAAAACTGTTTTTT.

In DNA form, the CDR3 reads TGTGCCAGCAGTTTCAGGGCAAACACTGAAGCTTTCTTT. This encodes CASSFRANTEAFF. The genes are TRBV27 and TRBJ1-1, with D possibly TRBD1 on 5 matching bases. The CDR3 covers 13 residues. Per the germline V gene, CDR1 is MNHEY and CDR2 is SMNVEV (reference sequence). Trimming cost V 3 bases and J 2 bases, with 7 bases left between them.

The chain couples TRBV10-3 to TRBJ2-2; 8 bases fit TRBD1. Germline loops: CDR1 ENHRY, CDR2 SYGVKD. The V and J ends lost 4 bases and 3 bases, in that order; junction bases with no gene match: 7. The CDR3 has 16 residues. CDR3 loop: CAISGQGTSDTGELFF. The CDR3 region has the DNA TGTGCCATCAGTGGACAGGGGACGAGCGACACCGGGGAGCTGTTTTTT.